The present entry profiles one T cell receptor (beta chain) with its context. Its target is not known. CDR1 MNHEY and CDR2 SMNVEV come from the germline V gene (reference sequence). The CDR3 sequence is 14 residues long. V was pared by 4 bases and J by 6 bases, with 15 bases between. PCR used 60 Vbeta primers and 13 Jbeta primers. Profiled with immunoSEQ multiplex PCR; TCRdb holds only in-frame clones, not every one. The data contain about 64,000 clones, 65% to 90% of them singletons. The data are from a study of cytomegalovirus exposure and HLA in healthy donors. Overall study results and limits: In vitro testing confirmed a few CMV-associated chains as specific for CMV antigens. Analysis was performed later, and it showed HLA-associated TCR beta chains to be more clonally expanded than equally common others. The productive fraction for most TCR beta V segments was about 90% or about 30% in an earlier analysis. Indistinguishable V segments, including TRBV6-2 and TRBV6-3, were excluded.

The J gene is TRBJ1-2, the V gene TRBV27; tentatively, D is TRBD1 (5 bases). The sequence derives from a female donor in good health and CMV-seronegative. Sequenced sample: PBMCs. The CDR3 region is CASSWGEGRDGYTF. The CDR3 region has the DNA TGTGCCAGCAGTTGGGGGGAGGGTAGAGATGGCTACACCTTC.